Following are 30 T cell receptor beta chains from one sample sequenced in a study of blood T cell repertoires in COVID-19. Data came from immunoSEQ multiplex PCR; TCRdb stores just in-frame clones and leaves some out. The data contain some 320,000 clones, 90% of them seen just once; the ten biggest clones take up approximately 2.5%. The sequenced sample consisted of PBMCs or T cells enriched from blood (not recorded which). The receptors here all came from a man aged 55 to 70 who had recovered from COVID-19.

The J gene is TRBJ2-7, the V gene TRBV4-1, with D possibly being TRBD1 (5 bases). Germline V gene data show CDR1 as MGHRA and CDR2 as YSYEKL. Trimming took off 4 bases at V and 5 bases at J, with 18 bases between the two ends. This CDR3 has 15 amino acids. CDR3 nucleotides: TGCGCCAGCAGCCGATCATCCAGGGTCCAGGACGAGCAGTACTTC. Amino acids: CASSRSSRVQDEQYF.

V is TRBV7-9 and J is TRBJ2-5, with D perhaps matching TRBD1 (5 bases). V gave up 6 bases and J gave up 5 bases, with 10 bases separating them. Germline V gene lookup returns CDR1 SEHNR and CDR2 FQNEAQ (reference sequence). This CDR3 is 12 amino acids long. The CDR3 nucleotides read TGTGCCAGCAGGACAGATCGGGAGACCCAGTACTTC. It codes for CASRTDRETQYF.

The CDR3 DNA reads TGCGCCAGCAGCCAAGATGCCAAGACAAGGGGAACTTTCTTT. Residues: CASSQDAKTRGTFF. The chain joins TRBV4-3 to TRBJ1-1; TRBD1 might be the D (5 bases). Per germline, CDR1 LGHNA and CDR2 YSLEER. The CDR3 totals 14 residues. Trimming removed 0 bases from V and 12 bases from J, with 17 bases in between.

The chain uses TRBV21-1 and TRBJ2-7; the table calls TRBD1, which could not be checked here. TRBV21-1 is labeled a pseudogene. This CDR3 has 16 amino acids. The CDR3 here is CASRHTQAHPSYEQYF. Written as DNA, the CDR3 is TGTGCCAGCAGACACACACAGGCCCACCCCTCCTACGAGCAGTACTTC.

J is TRBJ1-1 and V is TRBV25-1; a weak D match, TRBD1 (6 bases). The CDR3 is 14 residues long. Germline-derived CDR1 and CDR2 are MGHDK and SYGVNS. The ends were cut back, 6 bases at V and 5 bases at J, with 16 bases in the middle. The CDR3 nucleotides are TGTGCCAGCAGGGAACCTACAGGGAAAACTGAAGCTTTCTTT. It encodes CASREPTGKTEAFF.

This chain links TRBV10-3 with TRBJ1-5, with no clear D. V lost 0 bases to trimming and J lost 1 base, with 10 bases between them. The CDR3 loop spans 16 amino acids. Per germline, CDR1 ENHRY and CDR2 SYGVKD. This CDR3 is CAISESGGSSNQPQHF. The CDR3 region has the DNA TGTGCCATCAGTGAGTCTGGAGGATCGAGCAATCAGCCCCAGCATTTT.

The chain joins TRBV12-3 or TRBV12-4 to TRBJ1-5, with D hard to call. CDR3 length: 13 amino acids. With 8 bases removed from V and 4 bases from J, the gap between germline ends came to 12 bases. The CDR3 loop reads CASSSGFNQPQHF. CDR3 in DNA: TGTGCCAGCTCTTCCGGGTTTAATCAGCCCCAGCATTTT.

The chain uses TRBV24-1 and TRBJ2-5, with D possibly being TRBD2 (6 bases). This CDR3 is 15 amino acids long. CDR1 and CDR2 (germline): KGHDR, SFDVKD. Trimming took off 7 bases at V and 5 bases at J, with 19 bases between the two ends. The CDR3 reads CATSPGTHPRETQYF. CDR3 in DNA: TGTGCCACCAGCCCCGGGACTCACCCCAGGGAGACCCAGTACTTC.

The chain couples TRBV2 to TRBJ2-2, with TRBD2 matching over 11 bases. After removal of 3 bases from V and 4 bases from J, the junction contained 7 bases not matched to a gene. The CDR3 has 17 residues. Germline-derived CDR1 and CDR2 are SNHLY and FYNNEI. The CDR3 DNA is TGTGCCAGCAGTGATGGCCTAGCGGGAGGACTCACCGGGGAGCTGTTTTTT. Translating it yields CASSDGLAGGLTGELFF.

The chain uses TRBV3-1 (or the pseudogene TRBV3-2) and TRBJ2-1; no definite D call. Trimming removed 4 bases at V and 5 bases at J, with 15 bases between. Germline V gene sequence: CDR1 LGHDT, CDR2 YNNKEL (reference sequence). The CDR3 covers 15 residues. CDR3: CASSLGSTLNNEQFF. The CDR3 coding sequence is TGTGCCAGCAGCCTCGGGTCCACCCTCAACAATGAGCAGTTCTTC.

The genes are TRBV5-8 and TRBJ1-5; 9 bases are a match to TRBD1. The length of the CDR3 is 18 residues. Per germline, CDR1 SGHTS and CDR2 YDEGEE. Trimming removed 1 base from V and 0 bases from J; junction bases left unmatched: 8. The CDR3 here is CASSLRTGVFYSNQPQHF. CDR3 coding DNA: TGTGCCAGCAGCTTGCGGACAGGGGTGTTTTATAGCAATCAGCCCCAGCATTTT.

The gene calls are TRBV7-6 and TRBJ2-6; D not certain. This CDR3 has 15 residues. Trimming removed 5 bases at V and 0 bases at J, with 8 bases between. The germline V gene has CDR1 SGHVS and CDR2 FNYEAQ. The CDR3 bases are TGTGCCAGCAGCCCTAGTAACTCTGGGGCCAACGTCCTGACTTTC. Protein product: CASSPSNSGANVLTF.

The rearrangement links TRBV16 to TRBJ2-7, with unresolved D. Trimming removed 6 bases at V and 3 bases at J, with 6 bases between. CDR1 and CDR2 from the germline V gene are KGHSY and FQNENV. The CDR3 is 11 residues long. The CDR3 reads CASSPGYEQYF. CDR3 nucleotides: TGTGCCAGCAGTCCGGGCTACGAGCAGTACTTC.

The DNA of the CDR3 is TGTGCCACCAGCAGAGGGACAGGGGCTGGGACTAATGAAAAACTGTTTTTT. Protein sequence: CATSRGTGAGTNEKLFF. V and J are TRBV15 and TRBJ1-4; the match to TRBD1 covers 9 bases. Losses at the gene ends were 1 base for V and 2 bases for J; bases not matched to a gene: 5. The CDR3 sequence is 17 residues long. Germline CDR1 and CDR2: LNHNV and YYDKDF (reference sequence).

This clone was seen just once. The CDR3 loop is CASSRDGTGFGYGYTF. As DNA, the CDR3 is TGTGCCAGCAGTCGAGACGGAACAGGGTTTGGCTATGGCTACACCTTC. The chain carries TRBV6-6 and TRBJ1-2; D possibly corresponds to TRBD1 (6 bases). V lost 5 bases and J lost 4, with 20 bases in between. Germline values: CDR1 MNHNY, CDR2 SVGAGI (reference sequence). CDR3 length equals 16 residues.

This clone was seen just once. The V and J genes are TRBV3-1 (or the pseudogene TRBV3-2) and TRBJ1-1; no clear D gene. CDR1 LGHDT and CDR2 YNNKEL come from the germline V gene (reference sequence). V was shortened by 1 base and J by 1 base, with 4 bases between the two germline ends. The CDR3 is made up of 13 amino acids. The CDR3 sequence is CASSQGRNTEAFF. As DNA, the CDR3 is TGTGCCAGCAGCCAAGGCAGGAACACTGAAGCTTTCTTT.

The chain employs TRBV7-9 and TRBJ1-4, with 10 bases fitting TRBD1. Per germline, CDR1 SEHNR and CDR2 FQNEAQ (reference sequence). The CDR3 runs to 14 residues. V lost 5 bases, J lost 6 bases, and 3 bases stayed unmatched. CDR3 DNA: TGTGCCAGCAGCCCGGGACAGGGGCATGAAAAACTGTTTTTT. Protein product: CASSPGQGHEKLFF.

The rearrangement uses TRBV6-5 and TRBJ2-5, with a possible D match to TRBD1 (6 bases). Per the germline V gene, CDR1 is MNHEY and CDR2 is SVGAGI. This CDR3 has 14 residues. Trimming took 3 bases from V and 7 from J, leaving 15 bases between them. CDR3 protein: CASSYTGTRGTQYF. CDR3 bases: TGTGCCAGCAGTTATACCGGGACAAGGGGGACCCAGTACTTC.

The V gene is TRBV7-6, the J gene TRBJ2-2, with a tentative D call TRBD1 (5 bases). Germline CDR1 is SGHVS and CDR2 is FNYEAQ. Trimming removed 1 base at V and 4 bases at J, with 10 bases between. The CDR3 sequence is 15 residues long. CDR3 in amino acids: CASSLVAGATGELFF. DNA for the CDR3: TGTGCCAGCAGCTTAGTAGCTGGGGCCACCGGGGAGCTGTTTTTT.

The genes are TRBV12-3 or TRBV12-4 and TRBJ2-2; no clear D. Trimming removed 5 bases from V and 1 base from J, with 5 bases in between. This CDR3 has 13 residues. This CDR3 reads CASSPQNTGELFF. CDR3 DNA sequence: TGTGCCAGCAGTCCACAGAACACCGGGGAGCTGTTTTTT.

The chain has TRBV4-3 and TRBJ1-5; no clear D. The CDR3 has 15 amino acids. Germline V gene sequence: CDR1 LGHNA, CDR2 YSLEER. Trimming took 0 bases from V and 5 from J, leaving 11 bases between them. The CDR3 sequence: CASSQDLTRDQPQHF. CDR3 DNA sequence: TGCGCCAGCAGCCAAGATTTGACTAGAGATCAGCCCCAGCATTTT.

The chain uses TRBV9 and TRBJ2-1, with 10 bases lining up with TRBD2. CDR3 length: 16 amino acids. Germline values: CDR1 SGDLS, CDR2 YYNGEE. Trimming took 4 bases from V and 6 from J; bases not matched to a gene: 10. The CDR3 loop reads CASSPRSGGAGNEQFF. The DNA of the CDR3 is TGTGCCAGCAGCCCCCGAAGCGGGGGGGCTGGCAATGAGCAGTTCTTC. Variable domain in full (rest from reference TRBV9 and TRBJ2-1): DSGVTQTPKHLITATGQRVTLRCSPRSGDLSVYWYQQSLDQGLQFLIQYYNGEERAKGNILERFSAQQFPDLHSELNLSSLELGDSALYFCASSPRSGGAGNEQFFGPGTRLTVL.

The gene calls are TRBV19 and TRBJ1-5; D is possibly TRBD1 (5 bases). This CDR3 has 14 amino acids. Per the germline V gene, CDR1 is LNHDA and CDR2 is SQIVND (reference sequence). V dropped 3 bases and J dropped 7 bases, with 13 bases sitting between them. The CDR3 region is CASSMQGGGQPQHF. The CDR3 nucleotides are TGTGCCAGTAGTATGCAGGGCGGGGGACAGCCCCAGCATTTT.

The chain carries TRBV5-8 and TRBJ1-6; no firm D call. The CDR3 extends over 15 amino acids. V lost 0 bases and J 9 bases, leaving 13 bases between the germline ends. In germline, CDR1 is SGHTS, CDR2 YDEGEE. The CDR3 is CASSLGIGRSSPLHF. CDR3 coding DNA: TGTGCCAGCAGCTTGGGTATAGGGAGGAGTTCACCCCTCCACTTT.

The genes are TRBV11-2 and TRBJ2-7, with TRBD1 identical over 11 bases. Trimming took 7 bases from V and 0 from J; bases not matched to a gene: 11. CDR3 length equals 17 residues. Looked up from germline, CDR1 is SGHAT and CDR2 is FQNNGV. CDR3 coding DNA: TGTGCCAGCAACCCACATACCGGGACAGGGGGCTCCTACGAGCAGTACTTC. Translation: CASNPHTGTGGSYEQYF. The complete variable domain, with remaining parts taken from reference TRBV11-2 and TRBJ2-7, reads EAGVAQSPRYKIIEKRQSVAFWCNPISGHATLYWYQQILGQGPKLLIQFQNNGVVDDSQLPKDRFSAERLKGVDSTLKIQPAKLEDSAVYLCASNPHTGTGGSYEQYFGPGTRLTVT.

The chain links TRBV5-4 to TRBJ1-2; the D gene is possibly TRBD1 (6 bases). This CDR3 is built from 14 residues. CDR1 is SGHNT, CDR2 YYREEE, per germline (reference sequence). V was cut by 3 bases and J by 4 bases, with 13 bases left in between. The CDR3 nucleotides are TGTGCCAGCAGCTCCGGACAGCGTAGCTATGGCTACACCTTC. It encodes CASSSGQRSYGYTF. Full variable domain (missing parts from reference TRBV5-4 and TRBJ1-2): ETGVTQSPTHLIKTRGQQVTLRCSSQSGHNTVSWYQQALGQGPQFIFQYYREEENGRGNFPPRFSGLQFPNYSSELNVNALELDDSALYLCASSSGQRSYGYTFGSGTRLTVV.

V gene TRBV27 combines with J gene TRBJ2-1; possible D gene TRBD2, 6 bases. This CDR3 comprises 14 residues. V was pared by 7 bases and J by 10 bases, with 20 bases between. CDR1 and CDR2 from the germline V gene are MNHEY and SMNVEV (reference sequence). Here the CDR3 DNA reads TGTGCCAGCACCGGGGGACTTCCCATCCAGGAGCAGTTCTTC. Its protein product is CASTGGLPIQEQFF.

The chain joins TRBV5-8 to TRBJ1-2; the D is unclear. This CDR3 has 13 residues. V lost 1 base, J lost 2 bases, and 6 bases lay in between. Germline CDR1 reads SGHTS; CDR2 reads YDEGEE. CDR3 nucleotide sequence: TGTGCCAGCAGCTTGATCAGGAACTATGGCTACACCTTC. This sequence encodes CASSLIRNYGYTF. Variable domain in full (rest from reference TRBV5-8 and TRBJ1-2): EAGVTQSPTHLIKTRGQQATLRCSPISGHTSVYWYQQALGLGLQFLLWYDEGEERNRGNFPPRFSGRQFPNYSSELNVNALELEDSALYLCASSLIRNYGYTFGSGTRLTVV.

CDR3 region: CASSESDSSGNTIYF. In nucleotides, the CDR3 is TGTGCCAGCAGTGAATCAGACAGCTCTGGAAACACCATATATTTT. The V and J genes are TRBV25-1 and TRBJ1-3; D perhaps matches TRBD1 (5 bases). The germline V gene has CDR1 MGHDK and CDR2 SYGVNS. The CDR3 totals 15 residues. Trimming stripped 1 base from V and 0 bases from J, with 7 bases between.

CDR3 region: CASSIYRDRGNEQFF. The DNA for the CDR3 is TGCGCCAGCAGCATATACCGGGACAGGGGCAATGAGCAGTTCTTC. The V call is TRBV5-1, the J call TRBJ2-1; 10 nucleotides line up with TRBD1. There are 15 residues in the CDR3. CDR1 is SGHRS and CDR2 is YFSETQ in the germline V gene. V was pared by 4 bases and J by 6 bases, with 7 bases of the junction left unmatched.